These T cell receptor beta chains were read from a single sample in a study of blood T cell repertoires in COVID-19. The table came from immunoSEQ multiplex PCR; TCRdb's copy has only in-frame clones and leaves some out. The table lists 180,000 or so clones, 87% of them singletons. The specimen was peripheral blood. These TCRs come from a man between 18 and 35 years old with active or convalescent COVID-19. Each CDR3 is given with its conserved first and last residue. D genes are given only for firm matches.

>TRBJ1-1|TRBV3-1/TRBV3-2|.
CASSRFRVTEAFF
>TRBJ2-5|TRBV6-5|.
CASSDSQETQYF
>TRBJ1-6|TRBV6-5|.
CASSYGQTSYNSPLHF
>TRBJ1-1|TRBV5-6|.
CASSTVNPRPSEAFF
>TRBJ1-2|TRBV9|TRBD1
CASSPRQGASEGYTF
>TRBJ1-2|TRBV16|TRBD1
CASSLGQGIYGYTF
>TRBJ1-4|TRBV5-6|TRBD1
CASSLRQGRPEKLFF
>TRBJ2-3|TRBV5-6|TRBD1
CASTLPGQGVDTQYF
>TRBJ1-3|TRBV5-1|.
CASSPNGFLSGNTIYF
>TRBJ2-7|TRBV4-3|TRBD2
CASSQTSGTPYEQYF
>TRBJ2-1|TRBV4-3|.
CASSQALAGLPNEQFF
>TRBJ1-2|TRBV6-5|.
CASSYLSDYGYTF
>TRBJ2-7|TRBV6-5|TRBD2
CASSLGGVGSYEQYF
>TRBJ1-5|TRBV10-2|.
CASSGAGGGVNNQPQHF
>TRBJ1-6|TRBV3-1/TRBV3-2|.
CASRFGQNILHF
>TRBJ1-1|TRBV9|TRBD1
CASSVVDRGEAFF
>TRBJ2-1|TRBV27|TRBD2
CASSLFFREGDVGQFF
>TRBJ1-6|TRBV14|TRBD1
CASSPHSGGNSPLHF
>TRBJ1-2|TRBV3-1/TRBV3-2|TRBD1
CASSPGDRGHGYTF
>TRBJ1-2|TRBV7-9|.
CASSLAPGFIDGYTF
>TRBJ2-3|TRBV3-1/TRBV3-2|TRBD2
CASGVGPGLAGTDTQYF
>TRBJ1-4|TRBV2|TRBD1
CATSGQGGPNEKLFF
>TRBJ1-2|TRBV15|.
CATSNIPEAGGYTF
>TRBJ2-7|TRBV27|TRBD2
CASSLFGTRSEQYF
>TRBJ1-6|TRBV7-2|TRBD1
CASSTMGQANSPLHF
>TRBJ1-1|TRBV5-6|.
CASSLYRAEAFF
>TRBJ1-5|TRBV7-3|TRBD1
CASSLRGGNSSYSNQPQHF
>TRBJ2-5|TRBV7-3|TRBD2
CASSPGTTETQYF
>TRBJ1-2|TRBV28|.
CASSSFSGKAYGYTF
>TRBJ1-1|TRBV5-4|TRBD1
CASSPPGQGNTEAFF
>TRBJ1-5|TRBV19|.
CASSIGGDDQPQHF
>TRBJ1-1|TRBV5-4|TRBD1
CASSSWTGALNTEAFF
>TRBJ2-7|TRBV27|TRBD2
CASSLWSGRFEQYF
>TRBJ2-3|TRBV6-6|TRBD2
CASSPGTSGSDTQYF
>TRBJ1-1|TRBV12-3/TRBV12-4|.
CASSFAHPEAFF
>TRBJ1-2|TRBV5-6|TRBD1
CASTRTGAYGYTF
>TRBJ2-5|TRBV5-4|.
CASSLSRETQYF
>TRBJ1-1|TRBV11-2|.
CASSPLQGIIEAFF
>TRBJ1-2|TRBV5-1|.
CASSPTQGSGLYGYTF
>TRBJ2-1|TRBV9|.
CASSVGSGSYNEQFF
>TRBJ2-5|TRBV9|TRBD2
CASSVGLAGGGLGETQYF
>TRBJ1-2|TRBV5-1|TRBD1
CASSLEGTAWGLRLVGYTF
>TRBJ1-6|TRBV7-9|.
CASNTDSYNSPLHF
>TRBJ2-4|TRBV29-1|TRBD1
CSVSLWTGIFIQYF
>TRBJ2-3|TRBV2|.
CASSDGRVDTQYF
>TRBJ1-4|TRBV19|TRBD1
CASQDRGSGEKLFF
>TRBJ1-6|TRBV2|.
CASSERGSSYNSPLHF
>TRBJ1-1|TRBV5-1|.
CASSPDTSGAFF
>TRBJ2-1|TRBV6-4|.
CASRPSPGPNYNEQFF
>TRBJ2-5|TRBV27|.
CASTPGGGGETQYF
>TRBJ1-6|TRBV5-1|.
CASSFPGNSPLHF
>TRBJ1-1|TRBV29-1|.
CSVFRSTNTEAFF